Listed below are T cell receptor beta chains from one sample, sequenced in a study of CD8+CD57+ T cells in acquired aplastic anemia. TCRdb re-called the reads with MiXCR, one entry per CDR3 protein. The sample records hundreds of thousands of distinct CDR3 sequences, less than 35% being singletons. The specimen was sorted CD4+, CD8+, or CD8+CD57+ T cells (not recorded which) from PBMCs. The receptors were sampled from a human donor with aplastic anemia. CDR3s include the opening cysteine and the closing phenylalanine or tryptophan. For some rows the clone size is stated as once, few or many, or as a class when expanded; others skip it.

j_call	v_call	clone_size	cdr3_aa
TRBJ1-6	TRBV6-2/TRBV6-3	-	CASSYTQGQGASPLHF
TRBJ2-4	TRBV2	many	CASSEVRDSYF
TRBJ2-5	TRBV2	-	CAILRGLAGGPSETQYF
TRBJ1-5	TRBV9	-	CASTRAEGNQPQHF
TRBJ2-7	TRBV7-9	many	CASSVTGPYEQYF
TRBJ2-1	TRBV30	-	CAWSVALAGYNEQFF
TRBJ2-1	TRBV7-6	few	CASSLIAGGPNEQFF
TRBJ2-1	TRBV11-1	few	CASSLQALAQGEQFF
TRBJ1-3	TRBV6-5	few	CASSYPVDSGNTIYF
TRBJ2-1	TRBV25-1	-	CASGLGREGWDEQFF
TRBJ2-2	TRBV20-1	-	CSATSTENTGELFF
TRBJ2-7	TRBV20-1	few	CSASSPRIHEQYF